This T cell receptor beta chain was retrieved from a study of radiotherapy plus CTLA-4 blockade in lung cancer. Per germline, CDR1 LNHDA and CDR2 SQIVND (reference sequence). The CDR3 length is 18 residues. V trimming: 5 bases; J trimming: 0 bases; junction bases outside the gene matches: 10. Generated by immunoSEQ multiplex PCR, the TCRdb table keeps only in-frame clones and is missing some. The table has around 82,000 clones, over 70% seen once. This material consisted of peripheral blood, taken from a patient treated with radiotherapy plus ipilimumab. The TCR comes from a human donor with non-small cell lung cancer whose response to radiotherapy plus ipilimumab could not be evaluated. Some clones in this sample may be carry-over from other donors' samples. The V gene is TRBV19, the J gene TRBJ2-3; 11 bases are shared with TRBD2. CDR3 sequence (DNA): TGTGCCAGTAGTCCGACTAGCGGGGCACTAATTAGCACAGATACGCAGTATTTT. It codes for CASSPTSGALISTDTQYF.